The 7 T cell receptor beta chains reported below all come from one sample, sequenced in a study of blood T cell repertoires in COVID-19 (dated by TCRdb to about 2020). The library was produced with the immunoSEQ multiplex PCR assay. The table comes from immuneACCESS by way of TCRdb, which keeps in-frame sequences with V and J called. Part of the clones is missing from these tables; in studies checked, under half for an unresolved V gene and the rest for unknown reasons. A total of around 170,000 clones appear in this sample, over 80% of them only once. The top ten constitute approximately 2.9% of the sample. Sequencing was done on a sample of peripheral blood. The receptors here all came from a woman aged 55-70 years with acute or convalescent COVID-19.

The chain uses TRBV4-1 and TRBJ1-1, with D perhaps TRBD1 (5 bases). The germline V gene encodes CDR1 MGHRA and CDR2 YSYEKL. V was cut by 1 base and J by 2 bases, with 8 bases left in between. The CDR3 is made up of 14 amino acids. The CDR3 spells CASSQVGVNTEAFF. CDR3 DNA: TGCGCCAGCAGCCAAGTAGGGGTAAACACTGAAGCTTTCTTT.

The chain uses TRBV6-1 and TRBJ1-6; TRBD1 is a possible D gene (6 bases). Trimming left V 3 bases short and J 5 bases short, with 14 bases between. Per germline, CDR1 MNHNS and CDR2 SASEGT. The CDR3 runs to 16 residues. In DNA form, the CDR3 reads TGTGCCAGCAGTGAGGGCCACGGGACAAATAATTCACCCCTCCACTTT. This sequence encodes CASSEGHGTNNSPLHF.

The chain links TRBV6-2 or TRBV6-3 to TRBJ2-3; D perhaps matches TRBD2 (6 bases). The CDR3 consists of 16 residues. V was clipped by 4 bases and J by 2 bases, with 16 bases between them. Per germline, CDR1 MNHEY and CDR2 SVGEGT. The CDR3: CASSSRDFESTDTQYF. The CDR3 DNA reads TGTGCCAGCAGTTCCCGGGACTTCGAGTCCACAGATACGCAGTATTTT.

The J gene is TRBJ1-5, the V gene TRBV7-2, with D hard to call. Trimming removed 3 bases at V and 1 base at J, with 7 bases between. This CDR3 is built from 14 residues. Germline V gene data show CDR1 as SGHTA and CDR2 as FQGNSA. CDR3 bases: TGTGCCAGCAGCTTTTCGGGGAGCAATCAGCCCCAGCATTTT. It is translated as CASSFSGSNQPQHF.

The chain uses TRBV3-1 (or the pseudogene TRBV3-2) and TRBJ1-2; TRBD1 might be the D (6 bases). This CDR3 has 14 residues. The germline V and J ends were trimmed by 1 base and 6 bases, with 12 bases remaining between them. The germline V gene has CDR1 LGHDT and CDR2 YNNKEL (reference sequence). Written as DNA, the CDR3 is TGTGCCAGCAGCCAAGTAGGGGGGGCGGATGGCTACACCTTC. It codes for CASSQVGGADGYTF.

The chain combines TRBV7-9 with TRBJ1-2; 9 bases are shared with TRBD1. The CDR3 is 14 residues long. Trimming removed 1 base from V and 8 bases from J; junction bases left unmatched: 5. Germline CDR1 reads SEHNR; CDR2 reads FQNEAQ (reference sequence). The CDR3 is CASSLDWTGEGYTF. For the CDR3, the DNA is TGTGCCAGCAGCTTAGACTGGACAGGGGAAGGCTACACCTTC. Based on the CDR3 plus reference TRBV7-9 and TRBJ1-2, the full variable domain is DTGVSQNPRHKITKRGQNVTFRCDPISEHNRLYWYRQTLGQGPEFLTYFQNEAQLEKSRLLSDRFSAERPKGSFSTLEIQRTEQGDSAMYLCASSLDWTGEGYTFGSGTRLTVV.

This rearrangement joins TRBV11-2 to TRBJ2-5; 9 bases map to TRBD1. The trim removed 6 bases at V and 4 bases at J, leaving 9 bases unmatched. CDR1 and CDR2 (germline): SGHAT, FQNNGV. The CDR3 spans 15 residues. Here the CDR3 DNA reads TGTGCCAGCAGATTAACAGGGGGCGGGGGAGAGACCCAGTACTTC. Translating it yields CASRLTGGGGETQYF.